The rows below give T cell receptor beta chains drawn from one sample of a study of cytomegalovirus exposure and HLA in healthy donors. Only in-frame clones appear in the TCRdb table, and some are missing; sequencing was by immunoSEQ multiplex PCR. Among around 90,000 clones, approximately 86% were seen once, and the ten largest hold about a tenth. The sequenced sample was PBMCs. Source of these receptors: a man aged 30 to 45 in good health and CMV-seropositive. Each CDR3 is given with its conserved first and last residue. D genes are given only for firm matches. Size values are once, few and many counts, or a class for expanded clones, and some rows have none.

V	J	size	D	DNA	CDR3
TRBV6-6	TRBJ2-1	.	.	TGTGCCAGCGCAATCGAGCGAATAAAATACAATGAGCAGTTCTTC	CASAIERIKYNEQFF
TRBV19	TRBJ2-3	few	TRBD2	TGTGCCAGTAGTACCCTAGCGGCTTCCACAGATACGCAGTATTTT	CASSTLAASTDTQYF
TRBV7-9	TRBJ2-7	.	TRBD2	TGTGCCAGCAGCTATAGCGCCCTAGCGGGAGGGTACGAGCAGTACTTC	CASSYSALAGGYEQYF
TRBV5-1	TRBJ2-5	.	.	TGCGCCAGCAGCTTGGACAGGGCCCAAGAGACCCAGTACTTC	CASSLDRAQETQYF
TRBV4-2	TRBJ1-2	.	.	TGTGCCAGCAGCCAAGGACAGCTTAACTATGGCTACACCTTC	CASSQGQLNYGYTF
TRBV30	TRBJ2-1	.	TRBD2	TGTGCCTCCTCCCTTACCCCCGGGACTAGCGGGAGGGCCAATGAGCAGTTCTTC	CASSLTPGTSGRANEQFF
TRBV6-1	TRBJ1-4	.	TRBD1	TGTGCCAGCACCTCTGCGGGGACAGGTGCCGAAAAACTGTTTTTT	CASTSAGTGAEKLFF
TRBV4-2	TRBJ2-5	.	.	TGTGCCAGCAGCCAAGATATCACTGTTCAAGAGACCCAGTACTTC	CASSQDITVQETQYF
TRBV7-9	TRBJ2-7	.	.	TGTGCCAGCAGCTTTACAGGGACCCACGAGCAGTACTTC	CASSFTGTHEQYF
TRBV19	TRBJ2-7	once	.	TGTGCCAGTACCATGGGTCCAGGGGGGAGTTACGAGCAGTACTTC	CASTMGPGGSYEQYF
TRBV28	TRBJ2-4	.	.	TGTGCCAGCAGTTTTTGGCGGGGAGCCAAAAACATTCAGTACTTC	CASSFWRGAKNIQYF
TRBV5-8	TRBJ1-4	.	.	TGTGCCAGCAGCTTGGGACAGGTTAATGAAAAACTGTTTTTT	CASSLGQVNEKLFF
TRBV5-5	TRBJ2-4	.	TRBD2	TGTGCCAGCAGCGACACCGGGGGGACCGCCCGGATTCAGTACTTC	CASSDTGGTARIQYF
TRBV10-3	TRBJ2-2	few	.	TGTGCCATCAGTGACCATAAAAGGGGTCCCGGGGAGCTGTTTTTT	CAISDHKRGPGELFF
TRBV5-1	TRBJ1-4	.	.	TGCGCCAGCAGCCCCGTGGCAGTTGAAAAACTGTTTTTT	CASSPVAVEKLFF
TRBV7-8	TRBJ2-7	once	TRBD2	TGTGCCAGCAGCTTAGCCGGGACTAGCCTCTACGAGCAGTACTTC	CASSLAGTSLYEQYF
TRBV7-8	TRBJ2-3	few	TRBD2	TGTGCCAGCAGCTGGGCTAGCGGGAGGGCCCCGGGCACAGATACGCAGTATTTT	CASSWASGRAPGTDTQYF
TRBV7-9	TRBJ2-2	.	.	TGTGCCAGCAGCTTAGGGGGAGCGTCGAACACCGGGGAGCTGTTTTTT	CASSLGGASNTGELFF
TRBV5-5	TRBJ2-7	few	.	TGTGCCAGCAGCTTCCTTAGTTTAACCTACGAGCAGTACTTC	CASSFLSLTYEQYF
TRBV6-1	TRBJ2-3	.	TRBD1	TGTGCCCTACGCCGAGGGAACAGGGGGGATACGCAGTATTTT	CALRRGNRGDTQYF
TRBV18	TRBJ2-7	few	TRBD2	TGTGCCAGCTCACCTTCCGGGACTAGCGGGACAGTGCAGTACTTC	CASSPSGTSGTVQYF
TRBV19	TRBJ1-5	.	.	TGTGCCAGTAGTTTCACAGTCCAGCCCCAGCATTTT	CASSFTVQPQHF
TRBV11-3	TRBJ2-5	once	TRBD1	TGTGCCAGCAGCGGGGGACAGGGTGGGGAAGAGACCCAGTACTTC	CASSGGQGGEETQYF
TRBV27	TRBJ2-5	.	.	TGTGCCAGCAGGCGGCTAGCTGCGGAGACCCAGTACTTC	CASRRLAAETQYF
TRBV7-8	TRBJ2-3	.	TRBD2	TGTGCCAGCAGCTCTCCTTTCAATTCGGCGGGAGAGTGGGGCACAGATACGCAGTATTTT	CASSSPFNSAGEWGTDTQYF
TRBV4-1	TRBJ1-1	.	.	TGCGCCAGCACGGCGGGGGACGTGGCGATGAACACTGAAGCTTTCTTT	CASTAGDVAMNTEAFF
TRBV28	TRBJ1-5	.	.	TGTGCCAGCAGTTTAGTCGGGGGTACTTACAATCAGCCCCAGCATTTT	CASSLVGGTYNQPQHF
TRBV10-1	TRBJ2-7	.	TRBD2	TGCGCCAGCAGTGAGTCCCGCGGGGGGGGCGAGCAGTACTTC	CASSESRGGGEQYF
TRBV4-1	TRBJ1-2	.	TRBD1	TGCGCCAGCAGCCAAGGTCGACAGGGAGGACATGGCTACACCTTC	CASSQGRQGGHGYTF
TRBV27	TRBJ2-6	.	.	TGTGCCAGCAGAGGTAGTGCAGGTTCCTCTGGGGCCAACGTCCTGACTTTC	CASRGSAGSSGANVLTF
TRBV7-2	TRBJ2-7	.	.	TGTGCCAGCAGCTCCCCCGGGAGCGGAAGGTCCTACGAGCAGTACTTC	CASSSPGSGRSYEQYF
TRBV27	TRBJ2-7	.	TRBD2	TGTGCCAGCAGTTTCAGACTAGCCAACGAGCAGTACTTC	CASSFRLANEQYF
TRBV5-1	TRBJ2-5	.	TRBD2	TGCGCCAGCAGCTTGGGGTCTAGCGGGAGTGAGACCCAGTACTTC	CASSLGSSGSETQYF
TRBV28	TRBJ2-7	.	TRBD2	TGTGCCAGCAGTTTAGGTAGCGGGTATACCTACGAGCAGTACTTC	CASSLGSGYTYEQYF
TRBV14	TRBJ2-1	.	TRBD2	TGTGCCAGCAGCCAAGTAACCGGGACTAGCTGGTCGTATGAGCAGTTCTTC	CASSQVTGTSWSYEQFF
TRBV5-4	TRBJ2-4	.	TRBD2	TGTGCCAGCAGCGCCACTAGCGGGGGCCAGGGCATTCAGTACTTC	CASSATSGGQGIQYF
TRBV7-2	TRBJ1-2	.	TRBD1	TGTGCCAGCAGCTGGGGACAGGGACCTTATGGCTACACCTTC	CASSWGQGPYGYTF
TRBV6-5	TRBJ2-7	.	.	TGTGCCAGCAGCAGACTTCCGGGACAAAGCTACGAGCAGTACTTC	CASSRLPGQSYEQYF
TRBV4-1	TRBJ2-7	.	TRBD1	TGCGCCAGCAGCCAAGATCCCGCGCAGGGGGCCCCCTACGAGCAGTACTTC	CASSQDPAQGAPYEQYF
TRBV7-2	TRBJ1-2	.	.	TGTGCCAGCAGCCGGGATCCTAACTATGGCTACACCTTC	CASSRDPNYGYTF